The clone carrying this TCR beta chain has just a few counts. This specimen belongs to a study of neoadjuvant anti-PD-1 for oral cavity cancer. Study background: Around day 43, patients without progression received a fourth nivolumab dose before surgery.

The CDR3 runs 14 residues. The germline gives CDR1 LNHDA, CDR2 SQIVND (reference sequence). The germline V and J ends were trimmed by 5 bases and 4 bases, with 12 bases remaining between them. Assay used: immunoSEQ multiplex PCR; TCRdb lists only in-frame clones, some missing. This sample has 6,500 to 8,500 clones, with about 55% found just once. This receptor was taken from a person aged 40 to 85 with oral cavity squamous cell carcinoma. The material was tumor tissue, obtained before nivolumab (anti-PD-1) treatment. V gene TRBV19 combines with J gene TRBJ2-4; unclear D gene. CDR3 amino acids: CASSRLGVKNIQYF. DNA for the CDR3: TGTGCCAGTAGTCGGCTGGGCGTTAAAAACATTCAGTACTTC.